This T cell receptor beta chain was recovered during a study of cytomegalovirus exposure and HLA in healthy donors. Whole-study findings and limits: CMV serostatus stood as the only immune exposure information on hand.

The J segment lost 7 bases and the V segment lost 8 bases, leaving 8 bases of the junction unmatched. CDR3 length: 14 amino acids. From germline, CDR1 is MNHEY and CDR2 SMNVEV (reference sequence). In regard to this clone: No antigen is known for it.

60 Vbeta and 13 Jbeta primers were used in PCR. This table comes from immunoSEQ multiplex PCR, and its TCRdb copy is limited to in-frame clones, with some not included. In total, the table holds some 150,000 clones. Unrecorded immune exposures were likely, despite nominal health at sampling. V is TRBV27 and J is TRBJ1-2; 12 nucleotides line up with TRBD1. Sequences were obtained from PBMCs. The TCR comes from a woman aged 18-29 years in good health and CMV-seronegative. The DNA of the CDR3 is TGTGCCAGCGCGCCGGGACAGGGGGCGGGTGGCTACACCTTC. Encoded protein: CASAPGQGAGGYTF.